The clone carrying this T cell receptor beta chain has at least ten counts. The target antigen is unknown. The data were obtained in a study of T cells in Graves' hyperthyroidism and ophthalmopathy. Study information: Peripheral blood samples were taken at initial diagnosis, prior to any treatment. General study findings and limits: Model-based prediction identified ophthalmopathy a median approximately 6 months prior to its onset. Most thyroid-expanded clonotypes above 0.001 were also found in blood.

Clinical symptoms, serum thyroxine, TRAb, thyroid ultrasound and orbital computed tomography informed diagnoses. CDR1 is MNHEY and CDR2 is SVGAGI in the germline V gene. V lost 2 bases, J lost 2 bases, and 3 bases stayed unmatched. The CDR3 totals 15 residues. RNA transcripts yielded amplified TCR beta CDR3 regions. A first-round RT-PCR of the TCR CDR3 used the HTBI primer set. TCRdb reprocessed the multiplex PCR reads via MiXCR and lists one record per CDR3 protein. The data show hundreds of thousands of distinct CDR3 sequences, with 24% seen just once and about 11% held by the top ten. The receptor was derived from a woman in her 30s with Graves' ophthalmopathy. The sequenced sample consisted of blood. J is TRBJ1-2 and V is TRBV6-5; TRBD1 agrees at 9 bases. In DNA form, the CDR3 reads TGTGCCAGCAGTTACGGCGGGACAGGGAACTATGGCTACACCTTC. Protein product: CASSYGGTGNYGYTF.